This T cell receptor (beta chain) was obtained from a study of T cell repertoires in cytomegalovirus infection. On the study more broadly: Public signatures in TCR beta pointed to CMV infection and matching HLA type.

General study findings and limits: Of the TCR beta families, the public ones yielded a cumulative frequency that identified carriers of CMV plus the relevant HLA. Ex vivo, HLA-C-restricted CMV-specific TCR beta clonotypes prevailed over the rest of the response.

CDR1 LNHDA and CDR2 SQIVND come from the germline V gene (reference sequence). V lost 3 bases, J lost 4 bases, and 6 bases stayed unmatched. This CDR3 comprises 15 residues. There are a few counts of this clonotype. Its antigen is not known. TCRdb re-analysed the reads in MiXCR, keeping a single row per CDR3 protein. The sample includes approximately 750,000 distinct CDR3 sequences, 35% of them seen just once. The material sequenced was PBMCs. The source is a human donor in good health (CMV status not recorded). Some clones in this sample may be carry-over from other donors' samples. V and J are TRBV19 and TRBJ2-1; 7 bases agree with TRBD2. This CDR3 is CASSIGLAAYNEQFF. The CDR3 nucleotides read TGTGCCAGTAGTATTGGGCTAGCGGCTTACAATGAGCAGTTCTTC.